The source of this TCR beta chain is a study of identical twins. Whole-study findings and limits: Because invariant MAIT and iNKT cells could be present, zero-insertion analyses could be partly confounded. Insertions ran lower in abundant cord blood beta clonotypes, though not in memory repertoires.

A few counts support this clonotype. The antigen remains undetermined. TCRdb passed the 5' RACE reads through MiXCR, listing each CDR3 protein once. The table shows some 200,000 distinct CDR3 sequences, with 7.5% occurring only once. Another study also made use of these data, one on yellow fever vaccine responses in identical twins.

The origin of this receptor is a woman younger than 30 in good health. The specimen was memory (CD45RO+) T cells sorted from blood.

This chain's CDR3 is CASSLGLRQQETQYF. The CDR3 DNA reads TGTGCCAGCAGCTTAGGGTTGAGACAGCAAGAGACCCAGTACTTC. The J gene is TRBJ2-5, the V gene TRBV11-2; D possibly corresponds to TRBD1 (5 bases). CDR3 length: 15 residues. The V and J ends lost 1 base and 2 bases respectively, with 11 bases between them. Germline CDR1 is SGHAT and CDR2 is FQNNGV.